The 13 T cell receptor beta chains reported below all come from one sample, sequenced in a study of cytomegalovirus exposure and HLA in healthy donors. Primers included in the PCR were 60 Vbeta and 13 Jbeta primers. Sequencing used immunoSEQ multiplex PCR; TCRdb keeps in-frame clones, though not all of them. Across around 46,000 clones, the top ten clones capture approximately 1% of the sample. The sample was PBMCs. The receptors originated from a woman aged 35 to 49 in good health and CMV-seronegative.

The CDR3 is CASIRGADEQYF. The CDR3 nucleotides read TGTGCCAGTATTCGGGGGGCAGACGAGCAGTACTTC. The V call is TRBV19, the J call TRBJ2-7; TRBD2 is a possible D gene (7 bases). The CDR3 extends over 12 amino acids. Germline-derived CDR1 and CDR2 are LNHDA and SQIVND (reference sequence). V dropped 7 bases and J dropped 5 bases, with 12 bases sitting between them. The entire variable domain, with the rest obtained from reference TRBV19 and TRBJ2-7, is as follows: DGGITQSPKYLFRKEGQNVTLSCEQNLNHDAMYWYRQDPGQGLRLIYYSQIVNDFQKGDIAEGYSVSREKKESFPLTVTSAQKNPTAFYLCASIRGADEQYFGPGTRLTVT.

The V call is TRBV5-1, the J call TRBJ2-7; D uncertain. With 1 base removed from V and 3 bases from J, the gap between germline ends came to 8 bases. Germline-derived CDR1 and CDR2 are SGHRS and YFSETQ. The CDR3 sequence is 13 residues long. CDR3 bases: TGCGCCAGCAGCTTGTCTTCCTTCTACGAGCAGTACTTC. Its protein is CASSLSSFYEQYF.

The V gene is TRBV2, the J gene TRBJ1-1; 11 bases line up with TRBD1. The CDR3 spans 14 residues. V lost 11 bases and J lost 4; bases outside the gene matches: 9. CDR1 is SNHLY, CDR2 FYNNEI, per germline. The CDR3 here is CAGLPGQGVTEAFF. The CDR3 coding sequence is TGTGCCGGCCTCCCGGGACAGGGGGTCACTGAAGCTTTCTTT.

The chain employs TRBV15 and TRBJ2-7; possible D gene TRBD1, 7 bases. The V gene lost 2 bases and the J gene lost 4 bases, with 12 bases spanning the gap. Germline V gene lookup returns CDR1 LNHNV and CDR2 YYDKDF (reference sequence). This CDR3 has 14 residues. DNA of the CDR3: TGTGCCACCAGCAGACAGGGGGGTTGGTACGAGCAGTACTTC. It codes for CATSRQGGWYEQYF.

The chain recombines TRBV4-3 with TRBJ2-2, with 7 bases matching TRBD2. This CDR3 contains 14 residues. The germline gives CDR1 LGHNA, CDR2 YSLEER. Losses at the gene ends were 4 bases for V and 7 bases for J; bases not matched to a gene: 6. The DNA of the CDR3 is TGCGCCAGCAGCCCAGCGGGGATCGGCGGGGAGCTGTTTTTT. Protein: CASSPAGIGGELFF.

The chain uses TRBV11-2 and TRBJ2-7; D not resolved. The CDR3 length is 14 residues. Per germline, CDR1 SGHAT and CDR2 FQNNGV. Trimming pared 5 bases from V and 5 bases from J, leaving 16 bases between. The CDR3 sequence is CASSPNSGLDEQYF. CDR3 nucleotide sequence: TGTGCCAGCAGCCCCAACAGTGGTCTGGACGAGCAGTACTTC.

The chain couples TRBV11-2 to TRBJ2-3; 9 bases are shared with TRBD2. The germline V gene has CDR1 SGHAT and CDR2 FQNNGV. The length of the CDR3 is 16 residues. V trimming: 1 base; J trimming: 2 bases; junction bases outside the gene matches: 4. This CDR3 is CASSLGLAAFTDTQYF. CDR3 DNA: TGTGCCAGCAGCTTAGGACTAGCGGCCTTCACAGATACGCAGTATTTT.

The rearrangement links TRBV30 to TRBJ2-3; D is perhaps TRBD1 (6 bases). The CDR3 is made up of 18 amino acids. The V and J ends lost 0 bases and 2 bases respectively, with 21 bases between them. Per the germline V gene, CDR1 is GTSNPN and CDR2 is SVGIG (reference sequence). CDR3 sequence reads: CAWSVLGSADRNTDTQYF. In DNA, the CDR3 is TGTGCCTGGAGTGTTTTGGGCTCCGCGGACAGAAACACAGATACGCAGTATTTT.

This chain joins TRBV6-6 and TRBJ2-1; no clear D gene. Looked up from germline, CDR1 is MNHNY and CDR2 is SVGAGI (reference sequence). V was cut by 0 bases and J by 5 bases, with 14 bases left in between. The CDR3 is 16 amino acids. This chain's CDR3 is CASSYSRRNSNNEQFF. Written as DNA, the CDR3 is TGTGCCAGCAGTTACTCGAGGCGCAACTCTAACAATGAGCAGTTCTTC.

The rearrangement joins TRBV28 to TRBJ2-1; 7 positions agree with TRBD2. CDR1 MDHEN and CDR2 SYDVKM come from the germline V gene. CDR3 length: 16 residues. J lost 6 bases, V lost 3 bases, and 11 bases had no gene match. The CDR3 DNA reads TGTGCCAGCAGTTTGGGAGCTAGCGGCTCGGGCAATGAGCAGTTCTTC. Translating gives CASSLGASGSGNEQFF.

The V call is TRBV7-2, the J call TRBJ1-2; 8 bases line up with TRBD1. The CDR3 sequence is 15 residues long. V lost 1 base to trimming and J lost 4 bases; unmatched junction nucleotides: 5. CDR1 SGHTA and CDR2 FQGNSA come from the germline V gene. The CDR3 nucleotides read TGTGCCAGCAGCTTAGATACGGGACAGGTCTATGGCTACACCTTC. The encoded protein is CASSLDTGQVYGYTF.

The CDR3 protein is CASTPGPGSSYEQYF. In DNA form, the CDR3 reads TGCGCCAGCACCCCTGGGCCGGGGAGCTCCTACGAGCAGTACTTC. The chain has TRBV4-3 and TRBJ2-7; the D gene is possibly TRBD2 (5 bases). V was trimmed by 7 bases and J by 0 bases, leaving 16 bases between them. The germline V gene has CDR1 LGHNA and CDR2 YSLEER. CDR3 length: 15 residues.

V is TRBV4-3 and J is TRBJ2-5, with TRBD2 matching 12 bases. The CDR3 covers 18 residues. CDR1 is LGHNA and CDR2 is YSLEER in the germline V gene. V trimming: 0 bases; J trimming: 5 bases; junction bases outside the gene matches: 10. CDR3 residues: CASSQDRASGRAGETQYF. The CDR3 DNA reads TGCGCCAGCAGCCAAGATAGGGCTAGCGGGAGGGCTGGTGAGACCCAGTACTTC.